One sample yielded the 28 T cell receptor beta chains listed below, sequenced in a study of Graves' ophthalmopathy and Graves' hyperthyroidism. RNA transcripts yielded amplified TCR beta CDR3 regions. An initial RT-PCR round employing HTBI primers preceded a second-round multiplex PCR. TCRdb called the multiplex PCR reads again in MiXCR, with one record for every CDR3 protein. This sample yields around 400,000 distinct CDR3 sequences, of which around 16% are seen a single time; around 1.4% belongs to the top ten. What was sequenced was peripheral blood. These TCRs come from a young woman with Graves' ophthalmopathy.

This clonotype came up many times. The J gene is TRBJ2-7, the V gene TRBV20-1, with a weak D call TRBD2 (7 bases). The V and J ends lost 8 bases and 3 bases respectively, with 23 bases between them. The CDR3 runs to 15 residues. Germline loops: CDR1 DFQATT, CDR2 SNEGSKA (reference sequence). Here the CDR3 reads CSSTGEGVYDYEQYF. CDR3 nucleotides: TGCAGTTCAACGGGGGAGGGGGTATACGACTACGAGCAGTACTTC.

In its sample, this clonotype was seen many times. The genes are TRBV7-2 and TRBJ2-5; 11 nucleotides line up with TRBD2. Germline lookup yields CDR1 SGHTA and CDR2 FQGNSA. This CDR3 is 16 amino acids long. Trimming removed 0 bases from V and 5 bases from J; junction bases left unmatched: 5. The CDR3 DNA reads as TGTGCCAGCAGCTTAGCCCTAGCGGGAGGAAGTGAGACCCAGTACTTC. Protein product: CASSLALAGGSETQYF. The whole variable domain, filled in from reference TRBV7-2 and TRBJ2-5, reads GAGVSQSPSNKVTEKGKDVELRCDPISGHTALYWYRQSLGQGLEFLIYFQGNSAPDKSGLPSDRFSAERTGGSVSTLTIQRTQQEDSAVYLCASSLALAGGSETQYFGPGTRLLVL.

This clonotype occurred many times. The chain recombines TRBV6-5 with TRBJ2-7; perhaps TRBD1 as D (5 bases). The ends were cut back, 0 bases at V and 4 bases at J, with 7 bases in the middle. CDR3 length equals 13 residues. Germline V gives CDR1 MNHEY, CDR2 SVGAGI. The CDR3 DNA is TGTGCCAGCAGTTACTCCCAGGGATACGAGCAGTACTTC. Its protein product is CASSYSQGYEQYF.

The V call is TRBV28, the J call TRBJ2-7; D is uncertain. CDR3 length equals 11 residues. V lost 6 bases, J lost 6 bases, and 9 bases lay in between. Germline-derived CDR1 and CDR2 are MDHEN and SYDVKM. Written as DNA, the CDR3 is TGTGCCAGCAGCAGAGTGTCCGAGCAGTACTTC. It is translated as CASSRVSEQYF.

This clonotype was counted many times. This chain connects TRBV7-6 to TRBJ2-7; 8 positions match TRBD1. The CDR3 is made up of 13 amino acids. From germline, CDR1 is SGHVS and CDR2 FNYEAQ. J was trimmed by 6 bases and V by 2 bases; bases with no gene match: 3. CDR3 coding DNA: TGTGCCAGCAGCTTACCCGGGACAGGCGAGCAGTACTTC. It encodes CASSLPGTGEQYF. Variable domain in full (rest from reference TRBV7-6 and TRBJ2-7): GAGVSQSPRYKVTKRGQDVALRCDPISGHVSLYWYRQALGQGPEFLTYFNYEAQQDKSGLPNDRFSAERPEGSISTLTIQRTEQRDSAMYRCASSLPGTGEQYFGPGTRLTVT.

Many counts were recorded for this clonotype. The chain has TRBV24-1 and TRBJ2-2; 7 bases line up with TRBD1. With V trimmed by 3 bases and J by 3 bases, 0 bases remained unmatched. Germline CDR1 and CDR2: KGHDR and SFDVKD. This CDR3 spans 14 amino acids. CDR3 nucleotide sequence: TGTGCCACCAGTGATGACAGGGACACCGGGGAGCTGTTTTTT. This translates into CATSDDRDTGELFF.

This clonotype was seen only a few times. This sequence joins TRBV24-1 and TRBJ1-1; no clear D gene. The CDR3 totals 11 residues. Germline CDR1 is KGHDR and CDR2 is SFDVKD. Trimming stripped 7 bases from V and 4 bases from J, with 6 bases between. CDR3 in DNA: TGTGCCACCAGAGGGTTCACTGAAGCTTTCTTT. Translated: CATRGFTEAFF.

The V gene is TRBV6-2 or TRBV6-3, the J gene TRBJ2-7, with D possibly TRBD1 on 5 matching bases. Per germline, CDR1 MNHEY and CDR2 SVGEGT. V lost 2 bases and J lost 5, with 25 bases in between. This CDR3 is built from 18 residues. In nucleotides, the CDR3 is TGTGCCAGCAGTTACAGGGCGGCGACCTCGCCCTGGGGCCACGAGCAGTACTTC. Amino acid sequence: CASSYRAATSPWGHEQYF.

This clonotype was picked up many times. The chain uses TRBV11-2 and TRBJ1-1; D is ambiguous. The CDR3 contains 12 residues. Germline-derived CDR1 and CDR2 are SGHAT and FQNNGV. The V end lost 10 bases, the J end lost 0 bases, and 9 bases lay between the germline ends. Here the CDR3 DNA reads TGTGCCACCCGCCGGGTGAACACTGAAGCTTTCTTT. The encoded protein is CATRRVNTEAFF.

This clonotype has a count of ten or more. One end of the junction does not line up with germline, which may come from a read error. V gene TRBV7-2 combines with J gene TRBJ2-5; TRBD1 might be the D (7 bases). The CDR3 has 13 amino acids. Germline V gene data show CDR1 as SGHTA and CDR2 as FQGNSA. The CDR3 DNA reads TGTGCCAGCAACTTACAGGGGAGGGAGACCCAGTACTTC. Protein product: CASNLQGRETQYF.

The CDR3 reads CASSPRVFNQPQHF. For the CDR3, the DNA is TGTGCCAGCAGCCCACGGGTCTTCAATCAGCCCCAGCATTTT. This chain links TRBV12-3 or TRBV12-4 with TRBJ1-5; D not resolved. This CDR3 contains 14 residues. V was clipped by 6 bases and J by 3 bases, with 12 bases between them.

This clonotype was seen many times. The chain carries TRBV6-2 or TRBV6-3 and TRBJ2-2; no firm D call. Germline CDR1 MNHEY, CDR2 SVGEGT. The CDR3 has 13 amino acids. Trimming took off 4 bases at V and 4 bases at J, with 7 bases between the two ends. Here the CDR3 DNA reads TGTGCCAGCAGTTTACCGTTCACCGGGGAGCTGTTTTTT. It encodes CASSLPFTGELFF.

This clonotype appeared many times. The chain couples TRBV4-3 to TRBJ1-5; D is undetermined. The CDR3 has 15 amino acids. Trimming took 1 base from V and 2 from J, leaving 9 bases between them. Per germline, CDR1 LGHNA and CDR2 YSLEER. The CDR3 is CASSQVSGGNQPQHF. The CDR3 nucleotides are TGCGCCAGCAGCCAAGTATCTGGGGGCAATCAGCCCCAGCATTTT.

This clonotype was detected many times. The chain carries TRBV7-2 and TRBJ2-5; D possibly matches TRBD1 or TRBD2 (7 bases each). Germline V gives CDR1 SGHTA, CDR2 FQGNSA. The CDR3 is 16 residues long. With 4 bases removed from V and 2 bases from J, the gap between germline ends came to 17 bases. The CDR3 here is CASSSPQGGVQETQYF. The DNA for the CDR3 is TGTGCCAGCAGCTCCCCCCAGGGGGGGGTGCAAGAGACCCAGTACTTC. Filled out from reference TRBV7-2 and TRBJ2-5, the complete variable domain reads GAGVSQSPSNKVTEKGKDVELRCDPISGHTALYWYRQSLGQGLEFLIYFQGNSAPDKSGLPSDRFSAERTGGSVSTLTIQRTQQEDSAVYLCASSSPQGGVQETQYFGPGTRLLVL.

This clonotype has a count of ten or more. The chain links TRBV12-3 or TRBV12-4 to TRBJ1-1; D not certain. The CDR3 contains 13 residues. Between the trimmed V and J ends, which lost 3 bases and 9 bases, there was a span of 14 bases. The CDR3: CASSFQAGGKAFF. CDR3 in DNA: TGTGCCAGCAGTTTCCAGGCAGGCGGGAAAGCTTTCTTT.

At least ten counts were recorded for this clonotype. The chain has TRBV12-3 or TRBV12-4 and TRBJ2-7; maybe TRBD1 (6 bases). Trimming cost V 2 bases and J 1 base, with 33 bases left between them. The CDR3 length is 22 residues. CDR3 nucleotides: TGTGCCAGCAGTTTAAGGATGAATGACAGGCCCATGGATTCGCCGGCTTCCTACGAGCAGTACTTC. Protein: CASSLRMNDRPMDSPASYEQYF.

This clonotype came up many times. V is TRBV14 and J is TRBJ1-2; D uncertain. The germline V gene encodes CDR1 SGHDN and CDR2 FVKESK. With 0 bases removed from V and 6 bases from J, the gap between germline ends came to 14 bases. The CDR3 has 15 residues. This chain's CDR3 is CASSQESIGQDGYTF. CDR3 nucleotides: TGTGCCAGCAGCCAAGAGTCAATAGGGCAGGATGGCTACACCTTC.

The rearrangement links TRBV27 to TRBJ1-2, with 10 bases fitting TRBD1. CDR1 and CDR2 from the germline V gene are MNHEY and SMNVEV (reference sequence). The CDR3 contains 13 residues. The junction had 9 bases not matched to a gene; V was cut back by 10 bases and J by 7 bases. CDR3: CATTDRGRVGYTF. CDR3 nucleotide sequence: TGTGCCACCACAGACAGGGGGCGGGTTGGCTACACCTTC.

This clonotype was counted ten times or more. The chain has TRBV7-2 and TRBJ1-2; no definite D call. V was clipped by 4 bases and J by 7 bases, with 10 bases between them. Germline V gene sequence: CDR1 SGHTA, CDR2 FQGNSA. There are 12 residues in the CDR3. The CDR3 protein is CASSSRPGGYTF. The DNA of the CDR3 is TGTGCCAGCAGCTCCCGCCCGGGTGGCTACACCTTC.

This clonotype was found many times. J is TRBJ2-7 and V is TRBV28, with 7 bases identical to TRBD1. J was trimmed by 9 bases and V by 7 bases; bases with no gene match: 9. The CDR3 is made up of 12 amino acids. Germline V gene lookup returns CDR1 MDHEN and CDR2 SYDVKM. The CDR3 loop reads CASTGGTARQYF. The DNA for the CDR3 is TGTGCCAGCACCGGTGGGACAGCGAGGCAGTACTTC.

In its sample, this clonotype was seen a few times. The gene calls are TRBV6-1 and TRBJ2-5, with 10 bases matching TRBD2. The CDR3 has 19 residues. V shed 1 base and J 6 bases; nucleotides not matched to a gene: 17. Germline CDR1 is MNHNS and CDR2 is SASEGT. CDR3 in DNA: TGTGCCAGCAGTGAAGTGGTTCCGGGGGCTAGCGGGAGTTGGAAGACCCAGTACTTC. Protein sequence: CASSEVVPGASGSWKTQYF.

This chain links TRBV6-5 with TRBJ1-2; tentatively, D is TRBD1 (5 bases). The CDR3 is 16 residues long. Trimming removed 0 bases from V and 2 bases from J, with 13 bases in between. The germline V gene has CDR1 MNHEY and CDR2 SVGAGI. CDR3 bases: TGTGCCAGCAGTTACTCGGTAGGGGCGGAGAACTATGGCTACACCTTC. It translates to CASSYSVGAENYGYTF.

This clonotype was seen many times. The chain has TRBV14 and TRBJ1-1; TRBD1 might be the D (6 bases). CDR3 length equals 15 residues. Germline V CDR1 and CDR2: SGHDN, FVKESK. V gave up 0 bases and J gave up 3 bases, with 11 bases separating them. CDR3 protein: CASSQDRGGYTEAFF. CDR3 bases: TGTGCCAGCAGCCAAGATAGAGGGGGGTACACTGAAGCTTTCTTT. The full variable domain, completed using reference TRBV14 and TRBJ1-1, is EAGVTQFPSHSVIEKGQTVTLRCDPISGHDNLYWYRRVMGKEIKFLLHFVKESKQDESGMPNNRFLAERTGGTYSTLKVQPAELEDSGVYFCASSQDRGGYTEAFFGQGTRLTVV.

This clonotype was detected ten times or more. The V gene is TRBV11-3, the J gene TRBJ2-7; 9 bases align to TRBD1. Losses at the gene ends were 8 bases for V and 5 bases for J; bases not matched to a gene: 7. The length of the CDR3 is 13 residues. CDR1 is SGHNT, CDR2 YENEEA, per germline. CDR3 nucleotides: TGTGCCAGCGGTCCGGGACAGGGCAACGAGCAGTACTTC. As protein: CASGPGQGNEQYF.

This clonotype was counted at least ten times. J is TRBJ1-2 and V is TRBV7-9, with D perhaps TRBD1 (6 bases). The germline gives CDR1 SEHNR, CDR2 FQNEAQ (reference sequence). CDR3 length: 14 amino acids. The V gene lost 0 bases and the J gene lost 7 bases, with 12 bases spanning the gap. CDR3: CASSLALTGLGYTF. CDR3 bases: TGTGCCAGCAGCTTAGCGCTAACAGGGCTTGGCTACACCTTC.

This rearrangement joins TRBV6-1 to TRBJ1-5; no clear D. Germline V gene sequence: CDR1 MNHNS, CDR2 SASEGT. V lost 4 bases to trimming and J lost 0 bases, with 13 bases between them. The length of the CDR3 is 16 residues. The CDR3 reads CASSGWTEYSNQPQHF. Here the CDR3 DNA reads TGTGCCAGCAGTGGCTGGACGGAGTATAGCAATCAGCCCCAGCATTTT.

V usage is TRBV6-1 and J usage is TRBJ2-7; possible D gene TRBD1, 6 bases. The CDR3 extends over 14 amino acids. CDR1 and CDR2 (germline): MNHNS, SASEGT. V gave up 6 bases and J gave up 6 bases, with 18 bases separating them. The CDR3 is CASSSTKQGVEQYF. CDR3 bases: TGTGCCAGCAGCTCAACAAAACAGGGTGTCGAGCAGTACTTC.

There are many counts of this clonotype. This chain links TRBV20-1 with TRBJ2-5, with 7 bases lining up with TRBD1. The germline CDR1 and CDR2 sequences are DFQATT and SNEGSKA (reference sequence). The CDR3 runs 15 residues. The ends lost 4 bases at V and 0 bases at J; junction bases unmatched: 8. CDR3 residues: CSATRPGQYQETQYF. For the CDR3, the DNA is TGCAGTGCTACCCGACCGGGACAGTACCAAGAGACCCAGTACTTC.